The 14 T cell receptor beta chains listed next were all sequenced from one sample in a study of T cell responses to AZD1222 COVID-19 vaccine. Measured with immunoSEQ multiplex PCR; TCRdb has only the in-frame clones, and not every one. The sample has 150,000 or so clones, around 92% seen once. The material sequenced was peripheral blood, taken on day 0 of AZD1222 vaccination. These receptors originate from an adult in good health.

The genes are TRBV21-1 and TRBJ1-6; the table's D call of TRBD1 was not tested on the DNA. TRBV21-1 is termed a pseudogene. The CDR3 sequence is 15 residues long. CDR3 in amino acids: CASSRIRDNNSPLHF. CDR3 sequence (DNA): TGTGCCAGCAGCAGAATTAGGGACAATAATTCACCCCTCCACTTT.

The chain recombines TRBV7-2 with TRBJ1-1; D is unresolved. Germline V gene sequence: CDR1 SGHTA, CDR2 FQGNSA. Trimming pared 3 bases from V and 2 bases from J, leaving 10 bases between. The CDR3 is 14 amino acids. The CDR3 DNA sequence: TGTGCCAGCAGCTTTCAGTCAGCTAACACTGAAGCTTTCTTT. Residues: CASSFQSANTEAFF.

With regard to this clone: A read error may account for a junction end that differs from germline. CDR3 amino acids: CASSHDAEDTQYF. Written as DNA, the CDR3 is TGTGCCAGCAGCCACGACGCGGAGGATACACAGTATTTT. The chain links TRBV11-2 to TRBJ2-3, with a possible D match to TRBD2 (5 bases). The CDR3 length is 13 residues. The germline gives CDR1 SGHAT, CDR2 FQNNGV.

The V gene is TRBV4-3, the J gene TRBJ1-1, with 7 bases aligning to TRBD1. With 0 bases clipped from V and 0 bases from J, the junction kept 16 bases outside the gene matches. The CDR3 has 20 residues. The germline gives CDR1 LGHNA, CDR2 YSLEER. CDR3 sequence: CASSQDRAKVTGKMNTEAFF. The DNA for the CDR3 is TGCGCCAGCAGCCAAGATCGGGCGAAAGTGACAGGGAAGATGAACACTGAAGCTTTCTTT.

The chain employs TRBV4-2 and TRBJ1-2; 10 nucleotides align to TRBD1. This CDR3 spans 15 amino acids. With 4 bases clipped from V and 4 bases from J, the junction kept 6 bases outside the gene matches. The germline V gene has CDR1 LGHNA and CDR2 YNFKEQ. The CDR3 bases are TGTGCCAGCAGCCTCCCGGGACAGGGGATCTATGGCTACACCTTC. Its protein product is CASSLPGQGIYGYTF.

This clone was picked up one time. This chain connects TRBV9 to TRBJ2-5; weak D call: TRBD1 (5 bases). Trimming took 7 bases from V and 1 from J, leaving 11 bases between them. Germline CDR1 is SGDLS and CDR2 is YYNGEE. The CDR3 consists of 13 residues. This CDR3 is CASSQTAQETQYF. The CDR3, as DNA: TGTGCCAGCTCTCAGACAGCCCAAGAGACCCAGTACTTC.

This chain uses TRBV18 with TRBJ1-2; the D gene is possibly TRBD1 (5 bases). Trimming removed 3 bases from V and 3 bases from J, with 11 bases in between. The germline V gene encodes CDR1 KGHSH and CDR2 LQKENI. There are 14 residues in the CDR3. CDR3: CASSPGRGDYGYTF. CDR3 DNA sequence: TGTGCCAGCTCACCGGGCCGAGGGGACTATGGCTACACCTTC.

V usage is TRBV30 and J usage is TRBJ1-6; D possibly corresponds to TRBD1 (5 bases). There are 14 residues in the CDR3. Germline V gene sequence: CDR1 GTSNPN, CDR2 SVGIG (reference sequence). The ends were cut back, 1 base at V and 4 bases at J, with 8 bases in the middle. The CDR3: CAWSGQGYNSPLHF. CDR3 bases: TGTGCCTGGAGTGGGCAGGGATATAATTCACCCCTCCACTTT.

The rearrangement links TRBV11-2 to TRBJ1-3; possibly TRBD1 for D (5 bases). This CDR3 has 17 residues. Germline V CDR1 and CDR2: SGHAT, FQNNGV. V gave up 4 bases and J gave up 0 bases, with 16 bases separating them. The CDR3 region is CASSSPYRGVSGNTIYF. In nucleotides, the CDR3 is TGTGCCAGCAGCTCACCCTACCGGGGCGTCTCTGGAAACACCATATATTTT.

The chain carries TRBV29-1 and TRBJ1-3; weak D call: TRBD1 (5 bases). The CDR3 is 14 amino acids. Trimming took off 4 bases at V and 6 bases at J, with 16 bases between the two ends. The V gene's germline CDR1 is SQVTM and CDR2 ANQGSEA. CDR3 residues: CSVVPFDSTNTIYF. CDR3 DNA: TGCAGCGTTGTCCCCTTCGACAGTACAAACACCATATATTTT.

This chain uses TRBV18 with TRBJ1-1; D gene ambiguous. Between the trimmed V and J ends, which lost 4 bases and 8 bases, there was a span of 14 bases. The CDR3 loop spans 13 amino acids. The germline gives CDR1 KGHSH, CDR2 LQKENI. CDR3 DNA: TGTGCCAGCTCACGGTCCTCTGGTGGGGAAGCTTTCTTT. Amino acids: CASSRSSGGEAFF. Full variable domain (rest looked up from reference TRBV18 and TRBJ1-1): NAGVMQNPRHLVRRRGQEARLRCSPMKGHSHVYWYRQLPEEGLKFMVYLQKENIIDESGMPKERFSAEFPKEGPSILRIQQVVRGDSAAYFCASSRSSGGEAFFGQGTRLTVV.

The V call is TRBV7-9, the J call TRBJ2-3; unclear D gene. Trimming pared 4 bases from V and 7 bases from J, leaving 15 bases between. The CDR3 sequence is 14 residues long. CDR1 and CDR2 from the germline V gene are SEHNR and FQNEAQ (reference sequence). The DNA of the CDR3 is TGTGCCAGCAGCTCGGTCCCCCCCTGGTATACGCAGTATTTT. Translated: CASSSVPPWYTQYF.

The gene calls are TRBV7-3 and TRBJ2-3; 11 bases line up with TRBD2. The junction had 8 bases not matched to a gene; V was cut back by 2 bases and J by 4 bases. The CDR3 loop spans 17 amino acids. The germline gives CDR1 SGHTA, CDR2 FQGTGA. The CDR3 nucleotides read TGTGCCAGCAGCTTAGGTAGCGGGGGGGCCCTCGCAGATACGCAGTATTTT. Its protein product is CASSLGSGGALADTQYF. Combining the CDR3 with reference TRBV7-3 and TRBJ2-3 gives the whole variable domain GAGVSQTPSNKVTEKGKYVELRCDPISGHTALYWYRQSLGQGPEFLIYFQGTGAADDSGLPNDRFFAVRPEGSVSTLKIQRTERGDSAVYLCASSLGSGGALADTQYFGPGTRLTVL.

V and J are TRBV7-9 and TRBJ2-7; D not resolved. Trimming pared 5 bases from V and 5 bases from J, leaving 16 bases between. Germline values: CDR1 SEHNR, CDR2 FQNEAQ (reference sequence). The CDR3 runs to 14 residues. CDR3 sequence: CASSAPSSPDEQYF. DNA for the CDR3: TGTGCCAGCAGCGCCCCTAGTAGTCCCGACGAGCAGTACTTC.